Described below is a single T cell receptor (beta chain) sequence and its context. These data originate in a study of sequential checkpoint blockade in melanoma. Study-wide context: Patients were randomized 1:1 to nivolumab-then-ipilimumab or ipilimumab-then-nivolumab first-line.

Sequencing used immunoSEQ multiplex PCR; TCRdb keeps in-frame clones, though not all of them. Seen here are 19,000 or so clones, over 60% observed once, and the top ten hold approximately 20%. This CDR3 is 15 amino acids long. Germline-derived CDR1 and CDR2 are SGHDT and YYEEEE. V was pared by 4 bases and J by 3 bases, with 5 bases of the junction left unmatched. Regarding treatment: randomized to nivolumab then ipilimumab (arm A) or the reverse (arm B). Source: CD8+ T cells sorted from blood (inferred from file names), taken from a patient given nivolumab and ipilimumab in sequence. This receptor was obtained from a human donor with melanoma. The J gene is TRBJ2-7, the V gene TRBV5-6; 12 bases fit TRBD1. The CDR3 bases are TGTGCCAGCAGCCCCGGGACAGGGGGCGGCTACGAGCAGTACGTC. Translating gives CASSPGTGGGYEQYV.